This TCR beta chain was obtained from a study of OX40 agonist ivuxolimab in advanced cancers. The CDR3 sequence is 14 residues long. The V gene lost 4 bases and the J gene lost 9 bases, with 13 bases spanning the gap. Enrollment shut out patients with autoimmune disease history or systemic immunosuppression. Sequencing was performed with immunoSEQ multiplex PCR; in TCRdb, only in-frame clones are kept and a portion is missing. The table shows tens of thousands of clones, with around nine tenths occurring only once. This TCR came from an adult with an advanced solid tumor such as melanoma, head and neck, liver or kidney cancer. J is TRBJ1-6 and V is TRBV23-1; D ambiguous. TRBV23-1 is flagged as an ORF with uncertain function. Sequencing used CD4+ or CD8+ T cells sorted from blood, obtained in a trial of the OX40 agonist ivuxolimab. Here the CDR3 reads CASSRREAGSPLHF. The CDR3 nucleotides are TGCGCCAGCAGTCGGAGGGAAGCGGGTTCACCCCTCCACTTT.